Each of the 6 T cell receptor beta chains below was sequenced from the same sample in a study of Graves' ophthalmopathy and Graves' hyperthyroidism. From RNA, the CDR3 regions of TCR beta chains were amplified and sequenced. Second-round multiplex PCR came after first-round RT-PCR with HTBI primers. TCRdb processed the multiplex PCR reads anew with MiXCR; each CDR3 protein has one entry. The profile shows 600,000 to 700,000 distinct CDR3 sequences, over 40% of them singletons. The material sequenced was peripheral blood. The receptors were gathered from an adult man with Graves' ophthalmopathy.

Here the CDR3 DNA reads TGTGCCAGCAGCTTAAAGTACAGGGGGCGGAACACCGGGGAGCTGTTTTTT. Translated, it gives CASSLKYRGRNTGELFF. This chain joins TRBV7-2 and TRBJ2-2, with 9 bases identical to TRBD1. Germline CDR1 is SGHTA and CDR2 is FQGNSA. This CDR3 has 17 amino acids. The J segment lost 1 base and the V segment lost 2 bases, leaving 5 bases of the junction unmatched.

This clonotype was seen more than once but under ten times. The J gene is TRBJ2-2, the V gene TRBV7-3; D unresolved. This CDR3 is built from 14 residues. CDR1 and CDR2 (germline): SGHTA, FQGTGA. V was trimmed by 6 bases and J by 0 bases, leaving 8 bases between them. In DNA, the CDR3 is TGTGCCAGCAGAGGCGGAGCGAACACCGGGGAGCTGTTTTTT. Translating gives CASRGGANTGELFF.

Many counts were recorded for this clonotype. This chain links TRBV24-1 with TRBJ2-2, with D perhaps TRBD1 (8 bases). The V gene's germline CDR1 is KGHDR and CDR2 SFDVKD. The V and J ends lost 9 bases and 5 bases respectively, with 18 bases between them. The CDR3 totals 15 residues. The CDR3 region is CATGVTGEGTGELFF. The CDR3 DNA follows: TGTGCCACCGGCGTGACAGGGGAGGGAACCGGGGAGCTGTTTTTT.

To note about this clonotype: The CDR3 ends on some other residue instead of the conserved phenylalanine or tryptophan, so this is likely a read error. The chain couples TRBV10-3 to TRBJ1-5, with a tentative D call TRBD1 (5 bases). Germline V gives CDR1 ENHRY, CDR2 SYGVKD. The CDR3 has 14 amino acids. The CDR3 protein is CASSYDRDGQPQHL. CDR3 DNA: TGTGCCAGCAGTTACGATAGGGACGGCCAGCCCCAGCATCTT.

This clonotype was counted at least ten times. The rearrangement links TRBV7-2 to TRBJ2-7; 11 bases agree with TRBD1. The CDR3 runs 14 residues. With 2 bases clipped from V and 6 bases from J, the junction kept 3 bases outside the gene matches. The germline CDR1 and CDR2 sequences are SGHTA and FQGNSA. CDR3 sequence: CASSLQGQGGEQYF. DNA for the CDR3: TGTGCCAGCAGCTTACAGGGACAGGGGGGCGAGCAGTACTTC.

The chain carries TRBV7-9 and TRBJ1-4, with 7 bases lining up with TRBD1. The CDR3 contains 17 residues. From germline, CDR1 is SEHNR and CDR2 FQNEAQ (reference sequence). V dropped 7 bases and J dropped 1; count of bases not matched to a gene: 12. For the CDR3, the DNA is TGTGCCAGCATCTCACGGACAGGAGGTGGAACTAATGAAAAACTGTTTTTT. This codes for CASISRTGGGTNEKLFF.